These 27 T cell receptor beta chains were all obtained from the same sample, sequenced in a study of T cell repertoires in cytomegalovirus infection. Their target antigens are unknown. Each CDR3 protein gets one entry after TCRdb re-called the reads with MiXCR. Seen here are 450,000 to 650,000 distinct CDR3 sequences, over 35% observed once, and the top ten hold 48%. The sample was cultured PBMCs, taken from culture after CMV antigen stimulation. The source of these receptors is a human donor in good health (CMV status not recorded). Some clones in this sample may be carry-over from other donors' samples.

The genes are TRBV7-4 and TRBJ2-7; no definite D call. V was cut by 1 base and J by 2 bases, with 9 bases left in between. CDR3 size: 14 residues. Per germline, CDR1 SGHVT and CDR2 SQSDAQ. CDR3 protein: CASSLEDQTYEQYF. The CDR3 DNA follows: TGTGCCAGCAGCTTAGAGGACCAAACCTACGAGCAGTACTTC.

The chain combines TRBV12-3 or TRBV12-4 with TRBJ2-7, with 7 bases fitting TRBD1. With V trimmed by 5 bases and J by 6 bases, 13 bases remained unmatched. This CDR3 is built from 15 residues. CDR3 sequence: CASSTDRVRYGEQYF. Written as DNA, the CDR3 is TGTGCCAGCAGTACCGACAGGGTAAGGTACGGCGAGCAGTACTTC.

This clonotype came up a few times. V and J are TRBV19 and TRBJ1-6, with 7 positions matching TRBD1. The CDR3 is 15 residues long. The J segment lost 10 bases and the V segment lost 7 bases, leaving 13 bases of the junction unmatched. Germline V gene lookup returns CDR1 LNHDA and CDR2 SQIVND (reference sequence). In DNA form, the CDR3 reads TGTGCCAGTACCATCTCCGGGACAGTGGACTCACCCCTCCACTTT. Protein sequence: CASTISGTVDSPLHF.

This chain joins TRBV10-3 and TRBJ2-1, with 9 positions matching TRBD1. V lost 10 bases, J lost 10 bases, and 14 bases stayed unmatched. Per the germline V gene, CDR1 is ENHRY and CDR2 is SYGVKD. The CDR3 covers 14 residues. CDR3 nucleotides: TGTGCCACCGAAGGGAACAGGGGGCTAAGGGAGCAGTTCTTC. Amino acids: CATEGNRGLREQFF.

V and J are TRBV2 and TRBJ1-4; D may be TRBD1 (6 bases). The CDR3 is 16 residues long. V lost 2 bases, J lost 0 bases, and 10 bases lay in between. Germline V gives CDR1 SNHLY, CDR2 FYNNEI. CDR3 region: CASSEPGAATNEKLFF. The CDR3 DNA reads TGTGCCAGCAGTGAACCGGGGGCTGCAACTAATGAAAAACTGTTTTTT. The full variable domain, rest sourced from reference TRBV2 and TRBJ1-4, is EPEVTQTPSHQVTQMGQEVILRCVPISNHLYFYWYRQILGQKVEFLVSFYNNEISEKSEIFDDQFSVERPDGSNFTLKIRSTKLEDSAMYFCASSEPGAATNEKLFFGSGTQLSVL.

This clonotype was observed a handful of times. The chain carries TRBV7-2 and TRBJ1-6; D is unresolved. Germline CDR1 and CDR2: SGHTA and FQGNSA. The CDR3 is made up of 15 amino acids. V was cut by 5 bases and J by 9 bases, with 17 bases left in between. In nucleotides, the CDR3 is TGTGCCAGCAGCCCCCAAGGAGGGAGAGGTTCACCCCTCCACTTT. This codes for CASSPQGGRGSPLHF.

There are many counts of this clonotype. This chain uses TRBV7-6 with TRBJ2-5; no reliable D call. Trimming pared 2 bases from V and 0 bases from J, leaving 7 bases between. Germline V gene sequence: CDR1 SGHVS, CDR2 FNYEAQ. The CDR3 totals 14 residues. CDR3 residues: CASSLTGYQETQYF. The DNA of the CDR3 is TGTGCCAGCAGCTTAACCGGGTACCAAGAGACCCAGTACTTC.

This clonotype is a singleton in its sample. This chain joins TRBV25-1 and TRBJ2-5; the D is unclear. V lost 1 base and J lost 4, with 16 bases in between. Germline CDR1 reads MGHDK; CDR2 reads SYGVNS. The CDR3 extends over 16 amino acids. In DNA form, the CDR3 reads TGTGCCAGCAGTGAATCGCCAGGACGATACACAGAGACCCAGTACTTC. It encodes CASSESPGRYTETQYF.

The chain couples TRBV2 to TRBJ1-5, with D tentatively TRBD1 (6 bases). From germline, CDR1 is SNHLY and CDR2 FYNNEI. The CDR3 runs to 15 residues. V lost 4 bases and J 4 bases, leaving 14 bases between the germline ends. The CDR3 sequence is CASSVSGANNQPQHF. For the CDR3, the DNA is TGTGCCAGCAGTGTCTCAGGGGCCAATAATCAGCCCCAGCATTTT.

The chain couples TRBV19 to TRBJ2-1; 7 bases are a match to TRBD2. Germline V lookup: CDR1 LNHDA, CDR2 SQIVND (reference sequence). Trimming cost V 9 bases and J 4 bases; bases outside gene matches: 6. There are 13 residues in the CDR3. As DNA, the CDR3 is TGTGCCAGCTCGGGGGGTAGTTACAATGAGCAGTTCTTC. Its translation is CASSGGSYNEQFF.

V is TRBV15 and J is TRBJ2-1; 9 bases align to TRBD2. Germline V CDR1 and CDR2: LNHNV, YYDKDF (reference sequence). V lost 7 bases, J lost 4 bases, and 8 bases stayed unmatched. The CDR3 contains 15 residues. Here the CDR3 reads CATMASGDGYNEQFF. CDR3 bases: TGTGCCACCATGGCTAGCGGGGACGGATACAATGAGCAGTTCTTC.

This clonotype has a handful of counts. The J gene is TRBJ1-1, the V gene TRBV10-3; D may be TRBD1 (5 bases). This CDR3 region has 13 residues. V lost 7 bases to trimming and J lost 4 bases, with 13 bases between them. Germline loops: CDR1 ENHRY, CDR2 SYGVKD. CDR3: CAITAGLGTEAFF. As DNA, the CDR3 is TGTGCCATCACGGCAGGGTTAGGCACTGAAGCTTTCTTT.

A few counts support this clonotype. DNA of the CDR3: TGTGCCAGCAGCTGGGGACAGGGTGATGGCTACACCTTC. Translation gives CASSWGQGDGYTF. The J gene is TRBJ1-2, the V gene TRBV7-9; TRBD1 matches 9 bases. This CDR3 contains 13 residues. Looked up from germline, CDR1 is SEHNR and CDR2 is FQNEAQ (reference sequence). Trimming cost V 4 bases and J 6 bases; bases outside gene matches: 3.

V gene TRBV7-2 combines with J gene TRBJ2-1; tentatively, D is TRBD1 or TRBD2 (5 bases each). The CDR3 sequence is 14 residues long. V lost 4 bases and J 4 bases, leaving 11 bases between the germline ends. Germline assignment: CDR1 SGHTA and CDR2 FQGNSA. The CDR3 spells CASSSGPLYNEQFF. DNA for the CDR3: TGTGCCAGCAGCTCGGGACCGCTGTACAATGAGCAGTTCTTC.

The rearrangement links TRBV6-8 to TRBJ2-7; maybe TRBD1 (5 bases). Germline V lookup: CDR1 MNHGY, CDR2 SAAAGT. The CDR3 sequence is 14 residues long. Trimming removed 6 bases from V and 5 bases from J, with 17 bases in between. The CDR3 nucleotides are TGTGCCAGCAGACCCCCTGGACATGACGACGAGCAGTACTTC. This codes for CASRPPGHDDEQYF.

CDR3 in DNA: TGTGCCAGCAGTGTGCCGGGAGGGGGAGAGACCCAGTACTTC. Translation: CASSVPGGGETQYF. The chain is built from TRBV28 and TRBJ2-5; TRBD2 matches 8 bases. In germline, CDR1 is MDHEN, CDR2 SYDVKM. This CDR3 region has 14 residues. The J segment lost 4 bases and the V segment lost 5 bases, leaving 6 bases of the junction unmatched.

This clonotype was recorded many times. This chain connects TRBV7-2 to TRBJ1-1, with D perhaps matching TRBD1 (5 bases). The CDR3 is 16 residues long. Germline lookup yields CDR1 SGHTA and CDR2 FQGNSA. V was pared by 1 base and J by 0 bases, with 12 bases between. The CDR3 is CASSLGAGRVNTEAFF. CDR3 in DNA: TGTGCCAGCAGCTTAGGGGCAGGGAGGGTGAACACTGAAGCTTTCTTT. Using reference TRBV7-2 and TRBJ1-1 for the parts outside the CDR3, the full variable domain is GAGVSQSPSNKVTEKGKDVELRCDPISGHTALYWYRQSLGQGLEFLIYFQGNSAPDKSGLPSDRFSAERTGGSVSTLTIQRTQQEDSAVYLCASSLGAGRVNTEAFFGQGTRLTVV.

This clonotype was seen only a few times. The CDR3 loop reads CAVVRTYGNSPLHF. CDR3 nucleotide sequence: TGTGCCGTTGTACGGACGTACGGTAATTCACCCCTCCACTTT. V and J are TRBV28 and TRBJ1-6; D remains unclear. Germline V gives CDR1 MDHEN, CDR2 SYDVKM. The CDR3 is 14 residues long. V was pared by 11 bases and J by 6 bases, with 17 bases between.

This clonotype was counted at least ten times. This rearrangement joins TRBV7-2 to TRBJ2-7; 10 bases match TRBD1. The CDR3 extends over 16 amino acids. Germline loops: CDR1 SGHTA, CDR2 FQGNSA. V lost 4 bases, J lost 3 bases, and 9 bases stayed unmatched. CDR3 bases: TGTGCCAGCAGCTCAGATCTCCGGACAGGGGGCTACGAGCAGTACTTC. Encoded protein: CASSSDLRTGGYEQYF.

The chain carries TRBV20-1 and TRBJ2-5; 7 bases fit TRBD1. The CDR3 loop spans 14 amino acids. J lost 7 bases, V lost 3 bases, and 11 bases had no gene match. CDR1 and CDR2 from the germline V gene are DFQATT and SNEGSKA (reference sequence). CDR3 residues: CSASLDRLSGTQYF. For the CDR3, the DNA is TGCAGTGCTAGTTTGGACAGGCTGTCAGGGACCCAGTACTTC.

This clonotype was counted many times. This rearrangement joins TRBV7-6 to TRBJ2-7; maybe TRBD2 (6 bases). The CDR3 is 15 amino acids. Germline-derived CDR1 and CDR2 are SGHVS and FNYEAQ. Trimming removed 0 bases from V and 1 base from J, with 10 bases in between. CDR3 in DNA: TGTGCCAGCAGCTTAGCCGGCGGGACGTCCTACGAGCAGTACTTC. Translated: CASSLAGGTSYEQYF.

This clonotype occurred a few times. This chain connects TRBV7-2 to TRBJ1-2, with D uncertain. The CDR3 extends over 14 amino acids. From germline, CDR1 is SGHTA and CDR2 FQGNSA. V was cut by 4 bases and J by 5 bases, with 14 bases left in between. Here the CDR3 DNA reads TGTGCCAGCAGCTCTTTAGGGTCTACTTATGGCTACACCTTC. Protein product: CASSSLGSTYGYTF.

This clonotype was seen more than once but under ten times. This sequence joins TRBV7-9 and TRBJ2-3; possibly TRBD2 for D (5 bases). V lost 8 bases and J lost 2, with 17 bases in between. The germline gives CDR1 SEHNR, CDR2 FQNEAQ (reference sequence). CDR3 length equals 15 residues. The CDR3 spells CASLSSSRYTDTQYF. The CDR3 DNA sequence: TGTGCCAGCCTCTCATCTAGCAGGTACACAGATACGCAGTATTTT.

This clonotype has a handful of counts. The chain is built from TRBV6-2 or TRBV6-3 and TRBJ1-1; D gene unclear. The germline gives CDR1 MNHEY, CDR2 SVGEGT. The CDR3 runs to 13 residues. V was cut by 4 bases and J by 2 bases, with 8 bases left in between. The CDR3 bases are TGTGCCAGCAGTTCTCGTTATAACACTGAAGCTTTCTTT. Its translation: CASSSRYNTEAFF.

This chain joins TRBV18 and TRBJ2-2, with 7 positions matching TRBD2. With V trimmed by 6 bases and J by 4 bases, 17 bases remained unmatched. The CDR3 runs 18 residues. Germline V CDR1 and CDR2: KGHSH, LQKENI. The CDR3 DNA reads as TGTGCCAGCTCCCTCTTAGCGGGCGATCCATCGGTCACCGGGGAGCTGTTTTTT. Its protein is CASSLLAGDPSVTGELFF.

Written as DNA, the CDR3 is TGTGCCAGCAGACAGCAGCGGAGCTCCTACAATGAGCAGTTCTTC. It is translated as CASRQQRSSYNEQFF. The rearrangement joins TRBV6-5 to TRBJ2-1, with D possibly matching TRBD2 (5 bases). From germline, CDR1 is MNHEY and CDR2 SVGAGI. V was shortened by 6 bases and J by 0 bases, with 12 bases between the two germline ends. This CDR3 region has 15 residues.

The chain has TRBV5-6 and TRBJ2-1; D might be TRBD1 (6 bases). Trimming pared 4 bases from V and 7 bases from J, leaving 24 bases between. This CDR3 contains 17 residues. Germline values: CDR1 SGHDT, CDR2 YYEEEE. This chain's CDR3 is CASSPTPDRIRSNEQFF. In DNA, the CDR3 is TGTGCCAGCAGCCCTACGCCTGACAGGATAAGGTCAAATGAGCAGTTCTTC.